This T cell receptor (beta chain) came from a study of T cell responses to AZD1222 COVID-19 vaccine. General study findings and limits: The donor cohort was predominantly white British with a female majority, and clonal diversity may have been underestimated.

Profiling relied on immunoSEQ multiplex PCR, and the TCRdb table lists in-frame clones only, not all of them. The sample shows some 140,000 clones, 80% to 95% of them seen only once. A note on this clone: No antigen is known for it.

Germline-derived CDR1 and CDR2 are SGHAT and FQNNGV. Between the trimmed V and J ends, which lost 1 base and 2 bases, there was a span of 11 bases. The CDR3 covers 15 residues. V and J are TRBV11-2 and TRBJ1-1; D gene ambiguous. This clonotype was sampled from an adult in good health. The sequenced sample was peripheral blood, obtained on day 0 of AZD1222 vaccination. The CDR3 DNA sequence: TGTGCCAGCAGCTTAGTAGTGACGGGAAACACTGAAGCTTTCTTT. Protein product: CASSLVVTGNTEAFF.